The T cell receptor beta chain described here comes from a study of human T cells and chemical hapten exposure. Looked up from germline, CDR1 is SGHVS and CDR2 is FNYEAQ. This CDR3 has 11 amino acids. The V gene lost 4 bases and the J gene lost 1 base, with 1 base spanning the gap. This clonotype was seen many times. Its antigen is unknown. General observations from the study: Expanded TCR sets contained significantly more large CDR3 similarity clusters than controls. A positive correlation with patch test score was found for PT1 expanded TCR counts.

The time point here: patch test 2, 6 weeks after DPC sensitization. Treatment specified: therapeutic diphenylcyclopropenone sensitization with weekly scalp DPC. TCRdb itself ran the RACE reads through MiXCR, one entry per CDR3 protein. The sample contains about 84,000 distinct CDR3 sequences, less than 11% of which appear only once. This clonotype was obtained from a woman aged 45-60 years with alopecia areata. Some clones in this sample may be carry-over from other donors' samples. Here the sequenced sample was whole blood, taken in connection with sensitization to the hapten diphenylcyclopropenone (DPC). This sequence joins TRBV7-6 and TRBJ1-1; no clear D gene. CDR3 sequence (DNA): TGTGCCAGCAGCTCGAACACTGAAGCTTTCTTT. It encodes CASSSNTEAFF.